Below, 19 T cell receptor beta chains from the same sample are listed, as sequenced in a study of CD8+ T cells in alopecia areata. Investigators isolated RNA and reverse transcribed it into cDNA to act as the sequencing template. Here immunoSEQ multiplex PCR was the method, and the copy in TCRdb shows in-frame clones only, minus some. The repertoire holds 140,000 or so clones, with roughly 60% as singletons. The sequencing input was CD8+ T cells sorted from blood. Receptors originate from a human donor in good health.

This clone was recorded a few times. The chain employs TRBV21-1 and TRBJ1-2. TRBV21-1 is termed a pseudogene. The CDR3 covers 14 residues. The CDR3 DNA follows: TGTGCCAGCCCCTGGAGGGGCGGGGACTATGGCTACACCTTC. Translated: CASPWRGGDYGYTF.

This clone was recorded a few times. The chain joins TRBV9 to TRBJ2-7; D call uncertain. This CDR3 is built from 12 residues. Looked up from germline, CDR1 is SGDLS and CDR2 is YYNGEE. The germline V and J ends were trimmed by 4 bases and 5 bases, with 10 bases remaining between them. The CDR3 sequence is CASSPDEDEQYF. In DNA form, the CDR3 reads TGTGCCAGCAGCCCTGACGAGGACGAGCAGTACTTC.

The gene calls are TRBV29-1 and TRBJ1-1; 8 bases align to TRBD1. V gave up 6 bases and J gave up 1 base; unmatched junction bases: 7. Germline CDR1 reads SQVTM; CDR2 reads ANQGSEA. The CDR3 sequence is 14 residues long. The CDR3 region has the DNA TGCAGCGTGCCAGGGGGCTTCGGGAACACTGAAGCTTTCTTT. Amino acids: CSVPGGFGNTEAFF.

The rearrangement uses TRBV11-2 and TRBJ2-7; D assignment may be TRBD1 or TRBD2 (5 bases each). Trimming left V 5 bases short and J 5 bases short, with 16 bases between. From germline, CDR1 is SGHAT and CDR2 FQNNGV. The CDR3 loop spans 14 amino acids. The CDR3: CASSGRALVHEQYF. The CDR3 DNA reads TGTGCCAGCAGCGGCAGGGCACTAGTCCACGAGCAGTACTTC.

Comments on this clone: Different DNA sequences within this sample yield the same CDR3. The chain recombines TRBV27 with TRBJ2-7; D might be TRBD1 or TRBD2, each matching 5 bases. The germline CDR1 and CDR2 sequences are MNHEY and SMNVEV (reference sequence). This CDR3 is built from 11 residues. V was clipped by 3 bases and J by 6 bases, with 6 bases between them. The chain's CDR3 is CASSFGGEQYF. The DNA of the CDR3 is TGTGCCAGCAGTTTTGGGGGCGAGCAGTACTTC.

The rearrangement uses TRBV9 and TRBJ2-1; TRBD2 matches at 7 bases. J gave up 4 bases and V 4 bases, and 8 bases lay outside the gene matches. CDR3 size: 15 residues. Germline CDR1 and CDR2: SGDLS and YYNGEE. Written as DNA, the CDR3 is TGTGCCAGCAGCCCGGGGGGAGGGCCTTACAATGAGCAGTTCTTC. Translation: CASSPGGGPYNEQFF. The whole variable domain, filled in from reference TRBV9 and TRBJ2-1, reads DSGVTQTPKHLITATGQRVTLRCSPRSGDLSVYWYQQSLDQGLQFLIQYYNGEERAKGNILERFSAQQFPDLHSELNLSSLELGDSALYFCASSPGGGPYNEQFFGPGTRLTVL.

This chain links TRBV27 with TRBJ2-5; the D gene could be TRBD1 or TRBD2 (5 bases each). V was shortened by 8 bases and J by 9 bases, with 22 bases between the two germline ends. The CDR3 runs 14 residues. Germline CDR1 is MNHEY and CDR2 is SMNVEV (reference sequence). The CDR3 nucleotides read TGTGCCAGCGGCCTAAACTGGGACCCTGAGGCCCAGTACTTC. Residues: CASGLNWDPEAQYF.

This chain connects TRBV7-9 to TRBJ2-7, with D possibly being TRBD1 (5 bases). V was trimmed by 8 bases and J by 3 bases, leaving 11 bases between them. Germline values: CDR1 SEHNR, CDR2 FQNEAQ (reference sequence). This CDR3 contains 12 residues. CDR3: CASGKGVYEQYF. In DNA form, the CDR3 reads TGTGCCAGCGGTAAAGGGGTCTACGAGCAGTACTTC.

This chain links TRBV11-2 with TRBJ2-7; D gene uncertain. This CDR3 has 13 residues. Germline V gene sequence: CDR1 SGHAT, CDR2 FQNNGV. Trimming took off 7 bases at V and 4 bases at J, with 14 bases between the two ends. The CDR3 spells CASTPNSAYEQYF. The DNA of the CDR3 is TGTGCCAGCACACCTAACTCGGCTTACGAGCAGTACTTC. Drawing the rest from reference TRBV11-2 and TRBJ2-7, the complete variable domain is EAGVAQSPRYKIIEKRQSVAFWCNPISGHATLYWYQQILGQGPKLLIQFQNNGVVDDSQLPKDRFSAERLKGVDSTLKIQPAKLEDSAVYLCASTPNSAYEQYFGPGTRLTVT.

This clone appeared a few times. CDR3 bases: TGCAGCGTCCGCTTGGGGAGAACAGATACGCAGTATTTT. Translation: CSVRLGRTDTQYF. The chain joins TRBV29-1 to TRBJ2-3; possibly TRBD2 for D (5 bases). The germline V gene encodes CDR1 SQVTM and CDR2 ANQGSEA. Trimming removed 6 bases at V and 3 bases at J, with 13 bases between. The CDR3 has 13 residues.

V usage is TRBV5-1 and J usage is TRBJ1-1, with D possibly TRBD1 on 5 matching bases. Deletions cut 0 bases from V and 1 base from J, with 10 bases between. The CDR3 contains 15 residues. Germline V lookup: CDR1 SGHRS, CDR2 YFSETQ. CDR3 sequence (DNA): TGCGCCAGCAGCTTGGGGGCAGGGCCGAACACTGAAGCTTTCTTT. As protein: CASSLGAGPNTEAFF.

The rearrangement joins TRBV25-1 to TRBJ2-1; D might be TRBD2 (6 bases). V was pared by 0 bases and J by 7 bases, with 10 bases between. This CDR3 has 14 residues. CDR1 is MGHDK and CDR2 is SYGVNS in the germline V gene. The CDR3 nucleotides are TGTGCCAGCAGTGAATATTCCGGGGGAAATGAGCAGTTCTTC. Encoded protein: CASSEYSGGNEQFF.

The V call is TRBV11-2, the J call TRBJ2-7; perhaps TRBD2 as D (5 bases). The germline CDR1 and CDR2 sequences are SGHAT and FQNNGV. V lost 1 base and J lost 1, with 14 bases in between. The length of the CDR3 is 16 residues. CDR3 protein: CASSLAYAGLSYEQYF. The CDR3 DNA reads TGTGCCAGCAGCTTAGCGTACGCGGGTTTGTCCTACGAGCAGTACTTC.

This clone was seen only a few times. The CDR3 region is CASSRVSGANVLTF. CDR3 bases: TGTGCCAGCAGCAGGGTCTCTGGGGCCAACGTCCTGACTTTC. The V gene is TRBV14, the J gene TRBJ2-6; D not certain. The CDR3 loop spans 14 amino acids. V lost 5 bases to trimming and J lost 0 bases, with 5 bases between them. The germline CDR1 and CDR2 sequences are SGHDN and FVKESK.

This clone has just a few counts. V is TRBV7-9 and J is TRBJ2-7; D is ambiguous. Trimming pared 5 bases from V and 4 bases from J, leaving 18 bases between. The CDR3 totals 15 residues. Germline values: CDR1 SEHNR, CDR2 FQNEAQ (reference sequence). In DNA form, the CDR3 reads TGTGCCAGCAGCCCCGGCGAAGGTCCTGGATACGAGCAGTACTTC. Residues: CASSPGEGPGYEQYF.

This clone was seen a few times. The rearrangement joins TRBV5-1 to TRBJ2-7; no definite D call. There are 14 residues in the CDR3. V lost 1 base and J lost 6, with 14 bases in between. Germline values: CDR1 SGHRS, CDR2 YFSETQ. The CDR3 sequence: CASSLTAITGEQYF. CDR3 nucleotide sequence: TGCGCCAGCAGCTTGACAGCGATAACGGGCGAGCAGTACTTC.

V and J are TRBV7-9 and TRBJ1-1, with D tentatively TRBD1 (5 bases). The CDR3 has 12 residues. The ends were cut back, 8 bases at V and 5 bases at J, with 12 bases in the middle. Germline CDR1 is SEHNR and CDR2 is FQNEAQ (reference sequence). The CDR3 loop is CASGGRGTEAFF. Here the CDR3 DNA reads TGTGCCAGCGGAGGTCGGGGGACTGAAGCTTTCTTT.

This clone was counted only a few times. The V and J genes are TRBV11-2 and TRBJ1-1; possibly TRBD1 for D (6 bases). The CDR3 spans 12 residues. The V end lost 5 bases, the J end lost 7 bases, and 11 bases lay between the germline ends. CDR1 and CDR2 (germline): SGHAT, FQNNGV. The CDR3 reads CASSLYRDEAFF. The CDR3 DNA sequence: TGTGCCAGCAGCCTATACAGGGATGAAGCTTTCTTT.

This clone was counted once. The rearrangement uses TRBV2 and TRBJ1-2, with D hard to call. V lost 1 base and J 0 bases, leaving 9 bases between the germline ends. This CDR3 spans 15 amino acids. CDR1 is SNHLY and CDR2 is FYNNEI in the germline V gene. The CDR3 sequence is CASSEVARANYGYTF. The CDR3 DNA is TGTGCCAGCAGTGAAGTTGCCAGAGCTAACTATGGCTACACCTTC.